The 21 T cell receptor beta chains given below trace back to one sample, sequenced in a study of metastatic and nonmetastatic thyroid tumors. TCRdb re-analyzed the PCR reads through MiXCR. This table holds 10,000 to 15,000 clones, approximately 30% found once. None of the patients had undergone any treatment ahead of thyroid surgery. The sequencing sample was made of tumor tissue. These TCRs come from a female donor with papillary thyroid cancer or a benign thyroid nodule (not recorded which). Some clones in this sample may be carry-over from other donors' samples.

This clone was seen more than once but under ten times. This chain links TRBV6-1 with TRBJ2-7, with 9 bases aligning to TRBD1. This CDR3 comprises 15 residues. From germline, CDR1 is MNHNS and CDR2 SASEGT. With 9 bases clipped from V and 5 bases from J, the junction kept 14 bases outside the gene matches. As DNA, the CDR3 is TGTGCCAGTACCTCCCCGGGACAGGGAATTCACGAGCAGTACTTC. This gives the protein CASTSPGQGIHEQYF.

This clone was found many times. The chain recombines TRBV5-6 with TRBJ2-1, with D unclear. The germline V and J ends were trimmed by 2 bases and 4 bases, with 4 bases remaining between them. The CDR3 runs 12 residues. CDR1 is SGHDT and CDR2 is YYEEEE in the germline V gene. The CDR3 DNA follows: TGTGCCAGCAGCTTAAGATACAATGAGCAGTTCTTC. Protein product: CASSLRYNEQFF. The entire variable domain, with the rest obtained from reference TRBV5-6 and TRBJ2-1, is as follows: DAGVTQSPTHLIKTRGQQVTLRCSPKSGHDTVSWYQQALGQGPQFIFQYYEEEERQRGNFPDRFSGHQFPNYSSELNVNALLLGDSALYLCASSLRYNEQFFGPGTRLTVL.

In this sample, this clone turned up a few times. Because the CDR3 is missing its conserved closing phenylalanine or tryptophan, this is likely a read error. V gene TRBV6-1 combines with J gene TRBJ2-7; D tentatively fits TRBD1 or TRBD2 (6 bases each). CDR1 and CDR2 (germline): MNHNS, SASEGT. The CDR3 has 15 residues. The ends were cut back, 6 bases at V and 4 bases at J, with 19 bases in the middle. The CDR3 DNA reads as TGTGCCAGCAGGGGGACTCGGGACACCCCATACGAGCAGTACCTC. Translation: CASRGTRDTPYEQYL.

By proportion, this clone is medium-sized. The V call is TRBV20-1, the J call TRBJ1-5; a weak D match, TRBD1 (6 bases). Trimming took off 7 bases at V and 0 bases at J, with 19 bases between the two ends. The CDR3 has 16 amino acids. From germline, CDR1 is DFQATT and CDR2 SNEGSKA (reference sequence). As DNA, the CDR3 is TGCAGTGTTTTGCTGGGGGCGGATTATAGCAATCAGCCCCAGCATTTT. It specifies CSVLLGADYSNQPQHF.

The chain recombines TRBV11-1 with TRBJ2-2; 10 bases align to TRBD2. This CDR3 spans 16 amino acids. Germline V lookup: CDR1 SGHAT, CDR2 FQDESV (reference sequence). The CDR3 DNA sequence: TGTGCTATCAGCCCAACTAGCGGGAAGGGCACCGGGGAGCTGTTTTTT. It translates to CAISPTSGKGTGELFF.

This rearrangement joins TRBV4-1 to TRBJ2-5, with 12 nucleotides matching TRBD2. Trimming cost V 4 bases and J 4 bases; bases outside gene matches: 7. The CDR3 is made up of 16 amino acids. From germline, CDR1 is MGHRA and CDR2 YSYEKL. The CDR3 DNA reads as TGCGCCAGCAGCCCAAGACTAGCGGGGGACGTAGAGACCCAGTACTTC. Amino acids: CASSPRLAGDVETQYF.

About this clone: A much larger clone sits a single nucleotide away, making a read error possible. The same CDR3 can be traced to other DNA sequences in this sample. The CDR3 DNA follows: TGCGCCAGCAGTGAAGGAAGCCCTGCGGGATTGGATACGCAGTATTTT. Translating gives CASSEGSPAGLDTQYF. The rearrangement links TRBV10-1 to TRBJ2-3; perhaps TRBD2 as D (6 bases). The CDR3 consists of 16 residues. V was shortened by 3 bases and J by 6 bases, with 19 bases between the two germline ends. In germline, CDR1 is WNHNN, CDR2 SYGVQD (reference sequence).

This clone has just a few counts. At one end, the junction sequence differs from germline, possibly due to a read error. The J gene is TRBJ2-7, the V gene TRBV6-5; 9 bases line up with TRBD1. In germline, CDR1 is MNHEY, CDR2 SVGAGI. CDR3 size: 15 residues. CDR3 amino acids: CSSSYQTGGTHEHYF. DNA for the CDR3: TGTTCCAGCAGTTATCAGACAGGGGGGACCCACGAGCATTACTTC.

The chain links TRBV20-1 to TRBJ1-1; TRBD1 is a possible D gene (5 bases). Germline CDR1 DFQATT, CDR2 SNEGSKA (reference sequence). This CDR3 region has 13 residues. V lost 4 bases and J lost 7, with 16 bases in between. In nucleotides, the CDR3 is TGCAGTGCTAAGGGGCCACCCACCCTTGAAGCTTTCTTT. The encoded protein is CSAKGPPTLEAFF.

This CDR3 is CSARDTRADTGELFF. As DNA, the CDR3 is TGCAGTGCTAGAGACACTCGGGCAGACACCGGGGAGCTGTTTTTT. The V call is TRBV20-1, the J call TRBJ2-2, with D unclear. V lost 0 bases and J 3 bases, leaving 11 bases between the germline ends. The CDR3 sequence is 15 residues long. CDR1 and CDR2 (germline): DFQATT, SNEGSKA (reference sequence).

The rearrangement links TRBV5-1 to TRBJ2-7; no reliable D call. Trimming cost V 5 bases and J 0 bases, with 12 bases left between them. CDR1 SGHRS and CDR2 YFSETQ come from the germline V gene. There are 14 residues in the CDR3. The CDR3 DNA follows: TGCGCCAGCAGAGAGTACCTCAGCTCCTACGAGCAGTACTTC. The encoded protein is CASREYLSSYEQYF.

This rearrangement joins TRBV11-2 to TRBJ1-2; D is unresolved. Germline CDR1 reads SGHAT; CDR2 reads FQNNGV. The CDR3 is made up of 12 amino acids. Trimming stripped 0 bases from V and 6 bases from J, with 5 bases between. CDR3 loop: CASSLDYNGYTF. The CDR3 DNA sequence: TGTGCCAGCAGCTTAGATTATAATGGCTACACCTTC.

In its sample, this clone ranks as medium-sized. The CDR3 nucleotides read TGCAGTGCTAGTGGGGTCGTGGGGGGGGAAAATGAGCAGTTCTTC. Residues: CSASGVVGGENEQFF. The chain combines TRBV20-1 with TRBJ2-1; 7 nucleotides agree with TRBD2. The CDR3 length is 15 residues. The V gene end was trimmed by 3 bases and the J gene end by 7 bases; junction bases not matched to a gene: 12. Germline CDR1 reads DFQATT; CDR2 reads SNEGSKA (reference sequence).

This clone was counted between two and nine times. The CDR3, as DNA: TGTGCCAGCAGACGATGGACAGGGCCTGAGGGGTATAATTCACCCCTCCACTTT. Protein product: CASRRWTGPEGYNSPLHF. The V and J genes are TRBV6-5 and TRBJ1-6; 8 nucleotides match TRBD1. CDR1 MNHEY and CDR2 SVGAGI come from the germline V gene. The CDR3 has 18 residues. J lost 4 bases, V lost 6 bases, and 14 bases had no gene match.

Concerning this clone: A much larger clone sits a single nucleotide away, making a read error possible. The rearrangement joins TRBV12-3 or TRBV12-4 to TRBJ2-5; TRBD1 is a possible D gene (6 bases). The CDR3 sequence is 13 residues long. CDR3 nucleotide sequence: TGTGCCAGCATGGGGGCAGGGAAAGAGACCCATTACTTC. The encoded protein is CASMGAGKETHYF.

As to this clone: The junction shows a germline mismatch at one end, possibly a read error. V and J are TRBV30 and TRBJ2-7; D tentatively reads TRBD1 or TRBD2 (6 bases each). The CDR3 extends over 9 amino acids. Germline V gene data show CDR1 as GTSNPN and CDR2 as SVGIG (reference sequence). CDR3: CAWSVRGPF. The CDR3 DNA reads TGTGCCTGGAGTGTACGGGGGCCTTTC.

The V and J genes are TRBV15 and TRBJ2-1, with D unclear. The CDR3 is 12 amino acids. Germline V gene data show CDR1 as LNHNV and CDR2 as YYDKDF (reference sequence). Trimming removed 4 bases at V and 12 bases at J, with 13 bases between. The CDR3 DNA follows: TGTGCCACCAGCATAGAAACAGATACGCAGTTCTTC. Residues: CATSIETDTQFF.

Ten or more counts support this clone. CDR3 nucleotide sequence: TGCAGTGCTTTGACGAAATACAGGGGCGGGTGGGAGACCCAGTACTTC. Its translation: CSALTKYRGGWETQYF. V and J are TRBV20-1 and TRBJ2-5, with 7 nucleotides matching TRBD1. CDR3 length: 16 amino acids. CDR1 is DFQATT, CDR2 SNEGSKA, per germline (reference sequence). V lost 5 bases and J lost 5; bases outside the gene matches: 17.

This clone occurred many times. The V and J genes are TRBV20-1 and TRBJ1-1, with D uncertain. The V gene lost 7 bases and the J gene lost 3 bases, with 6 bases spanning the gap. The CDR3 extends over 10 amino acids. CDR1 and CDR2 from the germline V gene are DFQATT and SNEGSKA (reference sequence). CDR3 residues: CSVKDTEAFF. In DNA form, the CDR3 reads TGCAGTGTAAAGGACACTGAAGCTTTCTTT.

The chain couples TRBV18 to TRBJ2-5; D remains unclear. Germline loops: CDR1 KGHSH, CDR2 LQKENI. The CDR3 is made up of 11 amino acids. The germline V and J ends were trimmed by 5 bases and 4 bases, with 5 bases remaining between them. The DNA of the CDR3 is TGTGCCAGCTCAACTTTAGAGACCCAGTACTTC. Translated, it gives CASSTLETQYF.

This clone has ten or more counts. The V gene is TRBV11-1, the J gene TRBJ2-1; TRBD2 agrees at 9 bases. The CDR3 extends over 18 amino acids. V dropped 1 base and J dropped 8; count of bases not matched to a gene: 15. Germline V gives CDR1 SGHAT, CDR2 FQDESV (reference sequence). CDR3 sequence reads: CASSLVAYGSGSADEQFF. Here the CDR3 DNA reads TGTGCCAGCAGCTTAGTGGCATATGGTAGCGGGAGTGCTGATGAGCAGTTCTTC. Full variable domain (rest looked up from reference TRBV11-1 and TRBJ2-1): EAEVAQSPRYKITEKSQAVAFWCDPISGHATLYWYRQILGQGPELLVQFQDESVVDDSQLPKDRFSAERLKGVDSTLKIQPAELGDSAMYLCASSLVAYGSGSADEQFFGPGTRLTVL.